This record looks at one T cell receptor (beta chain) sequence and its context. This sample was taken from a study of follicular helper T cells after annual influenza vaccination. Study-wide background: Across the 2013-2014, 2014-2015 and 2015-2016 vaccination seasons, some subjects were resampled.

Germline CDR1 SGHKS, CDR2 YYEKEE (reference sequence). CDR3 length: 14 residues. With V trimmed by 3 bases and J by 3 bases, 3 bases remained unmatched. Some clones are missing from TCRdb's copy, which holds only in-frame ones; the method was immunoSEQ multiplex PCR. Here the sample spans about 27,000 clones, approximately 78% being singletons. Time point: 2014-2015 season, pre-vaccination. Cells are cTfh (non-naive CD4+CXCR5+PD-1+), split by ICOS and CD38 into double-positive or double-negative. Here the sequenced sample was CXCR5+ CD38- circulating T follicular helper cells from blood, taken on the day of influenza vaccination. Sample subset: circulating Tfh, non-naive CD4+CXCR5+PD-1+ (ICOS+CD38+ or ICOS-CD38-). The chain recombines TRBV5-5 with TRBJ2-3; 8 bases map to TRBD1. This receptor was identified in an adult who received the influenza vaccine. The CDR3 loop is CASSSQGATDTQYF. The CDR3, as DNA: TGTGCCAGCAGCTCCCAGGGGGCGACAGATACGCAGTATTTT.